This is a list of T cell receptor beta chains from one sample in a study of control samples from healthy donors and cancer patients. Profiling relied on immunoSEQ multiplex PCR, and the TCRdb table lists in-frame clones only, not all of them. The table has around 82,000 clones, over 75% seen once. The sample was blood. Receptors were obtained from a man between 50 and 59 years old in good health. Each CDR3 is given with its conserved first and last residue. Each record gives: V gene, D gene, J gene, clone size, CDR3 DNA, CDR3 protein. A D gene is named only where the DNA matches it firmly. Expanded clones get a size class; other rows say once, few or many, or leave the size out.

>TRBV18|TRBD2|TRBJ2-7|.
TGTGCCAGCTCACCACCCCCTAGCGGGAGACTATACGAGCAGTACTTC
CASSPPPSGRLYEQYF
>TRBV30|.|TRBJ1-2|.
TGTGCCTGGAGTCCACAAACACTCTCGATCTTTTATGGCTACACCTTC
CAWSPQTLSIFYGYTF
>TRBV5-1|TRBD2|TRBJ2-2|.
TGCGCCAGCACTCCGGGACTAGCGGGAACCGGGGAGCTGTTTTTT
CASTPGLAGTGELFF
>TRBV4-3|TRBD2|TRBJ2-5|.
TGCGCCAGCAGCCAAGATTGGAGCGGGGGGCGAGGGGAGACCCAGTACTTC
CASSQDWSGGRGETQYF
>TRBV15|TRBD1|TRBJ1-5|.
TGTGCCACCAGCAAGATACCCTTTAAACAGGGGGCTAGCAATCAGCCCCAGCATTTT
CATSKIPFKQGASNQPQHF
>TRBV6-6|.|TRBJ2-7|.
TGTGCCAGCAGGAGCGGGCCGGAGAATGGGCAGTACTTC
CASRSGPENGQYF
>TRBV10-3|.|TRBJ1-1|once
TGTGCCATCAGTGAGGGTGGTAAGGCTGAAGCTTTCTTT
CAISEGGKAEAFF
>TRBV6-6|.|TRBJ1-5|.
TGTGCCAGCAGTTCGGGACGGACCAATCAGCCCCAGCATTTT
CASSSGRTNQPQHF
>TRBV7-6|TRBD2|TRBJ2-5|once
TGTGCCAGCAGCTGGAGGGGACTAGCGCCGGAGACCCAGTACTTC
CASSWRGLAPETQYF
>TRBV15|.|TRBJ1-2|once
TGTGCCACCAGCAGCGGGACAAGCTATGGCTACACCTTC
CATSSGTSYGYTF
>TRBV9|TRBD1|TRBJ1-2|.
TGTGCCAGCAGAGGACAGGGAGCAGGCTACACCTTC
CASRGQGAGYTF
>TRBV4-1|.|TRBJ2-5|.
TGCGCCAGCAGCCAAACTAAGTGGGGTGGGGCCCAGTACTTC
CASSQTKWGGAQYF
>TRBV7-8|TRBD1|TRBJ1-6|.
TGTGCCAGCAACGACAGGGTAAATTCACCCCTCCACTTT
CASNDRVNSPLHF
>TRBV5-1|TRBD2|TRBJ2-5|.
TGCGCCAGCAGCTTGTACGGGGGGGCCCCCGAGACCCAGTACTTC
CASSLYGGAPETQYF
>TRBV11-3|TRBD1|TRBJ2-1|.
TGTGCCAGCACCCTGGGACAGGGGGCCGTTTACAATGAGCAGTTCTTC
CASTLGQGAVYNEQFF
>TRBV2|.|TRBJ1-5|.
TGTGCCAGCAGTGAAGGGGGGTTAGTCCAGCCCCAGCATTTT
CASSEGGLVQPQHF
>TRBV28|.|TRBJ1-2|.
TGTGCCAGCAGTTTTAGGGCAGGCTCTGGCTACACCTTC
CASSFRAGSGYTF
>TRBV6-5|.|TRBJ1-2|.
TGTGCCAGCAGTTACTCGGACGGCGGATCCTATGGCTACACCTTC
CASSYSDGGSYGYTF
>TRBV27|.|TRBJ2-1|.
TGTGCCAGCAGTTTATGGGCAGCCGGGGGAAATGAGCAGTTCTTC
CASSLWAAGGNEQFF
>TRBV6-7|.|TRBJ2-5|.
TGTGCCAGCAGTTACGGCCGAACTCTGGGGACCCAGTACTTC
CASSYGRTLGTQYF
>TRBV9|.|TRBJ1-2|.
TGTGCCAGCAGCGTACAGGGTGACTATGGCTACACCTTC
CASSVQGDYGYTF
>TRBV6-6|.|TRBJ1-5|.
TGTGCCAGCACCTACGGCGTCAATCAGCCCCAGCATTTT
CASTYGVNQPQHF
>TRBV5-1|.|TRBJ2-3|.
TGCGCCAGCAGCCCCGAGGGGTACTCCACAGATACGCAGTATTTT
CASSPEGYSTDTQYF
>TRBV18|.|TRBJ2-7|once
TGTGCCAGCTCACTGGGGACCAGCTCCTACGAGCAGTACTTC
CASSLGTSSYEQYF
>TRBV12-5|.|TRBJ1-1|.
TGTGCTAGTGGTTTGGGGCAGGCGAACACTGAAGCTTTCTTT
CASGLGQANTEAFF
>TRBV5-1|.|TRBJ1-6|.
TGCGCCAGCAGCTTGGAGGCAGGGGTGGATTCACCCCTCCACTTT
CASSLEAGVDSPLHF
>TRBV4-3|.|TRBJ2-2|.
TGCGCCAGCAGCCAAAGTACCCCAGTGAACACCGGGGAGCTGTTTTTT
CASSQSTPVNTGELFF
>TRBV7-8|.|TRBJ2-7|.
TGTGCCAGCAGCCTCTACTACGAGCAGTACTTC
CASSLYYEQYF
>TRBV10-3|TRBD1|TRBJ1-4|.
TGTGCCATCAGTGCCGAGACAGGGACTAATGAAAAACTGTTTTTT
CAISAETGTNEKLFF